The 18 T cell receptor beta chains below come from one sample, sequenced in a study of blood T cell repertoires in COVID-19. Measured with immunoSEQ multiplex PCR; TCRdb has only the in-frame clones, and not every one. The table lists approximately 50,000 clones, around 90% of them singletons. Input material: peripheral blood. All receptors come from a woman of 80 years or more with acute or convalescent COVID-19.

V and J are TRBV6-5 and TRBJ2-6, with D uncertain. V lost 6 bases and J 3 bases, leaving 9 bases between the germline ends. Germline V lookup: CDR1 MNHEY, CDR2 SVGAGI. The CDR3 extends over 14 amino acids. CDR3 in DNA: TGTGCCAGCAGCGTATTCCTTGGGGCCAACGTCCTGACTTTC. It codes for CASSVFLGANVLTF.

The chain joins TRBV30 to TRBJ2-7, with 7 bases that match TRBD1. This CDR3 contains 14 residues. The trim removed 5 bases at V and 2 bases at J, leaving 9 bases unmatched. From germline, CDR1 is GTSNPN and CDR2 SVGIG (reference sequence). CDR3: CAWALGQEPYEQYF. CDR3 bases: TGTGCCTGGGCCCTAGGACAGGAGCCCTACGAGCAGTACTTC. Drawing the rest from reference TRBV30 and TRBJ2-7, the complete variable domain is SQTIHQWPATLVQPVGSPLSLECTVEGTSNPNLYWYRQAAGRGLQLLFYSVGIGQISSEVPQNLSASRPQDRQFILSSKKLLLSDSGFYLCAWALGQEPYEQYFGPGTRLTVT.

The gene calls are TRBV19 and TRBJ1-2; possible D gene TRBD1, 5 bases. This CDR3 is 12 amino acids long. Per the germline V gene, CDR1 is LNHDA and CDR2 is SQIVND (reference sequence). V lost 5 bases to trimming and J lost 8 bases, with 12 bases between them. The CDR3, as DNA: TGTGCCAGTAGTCTGCAGGGAACGGGCTACACCTTC. This encodes CASSLQGTGYTF.

The chain couples TRBV19 to TRBJ1-5; 7 nucleotides agree with TRBD1. The CDR3 is made up of 15 amino acids. Germline lookup yields CDR1 LNHDA and CDR2 SQIVND (reference sequence). Germline trimming cut 3 bases from V and 6 bases from J; bases unmatched to any gene: 8. In nucleotides, the CDR3 is TGTGCCAGTAGTATCTTCGACAGGGAAGGTCAGCCCCAGCATTTT. It translates to CASSIFDREGQPQHF.

The rearrangement uses TRBV5-1 and TRBJ2-3; 8 bases align to TRBD1. Trimming removed 0 bases from V and 5 bases from J; junction bases left unmatched: 14. There are 18 residues in the CDR3. The germline V gene encodes CDR1 SGHRS and CDR2 YFSETQ. CDR3 coding DNA: TGCGCCAGCAGCTTGGGGACAGGGAAGATGGGGAGAAGAGATACGCAGTATTTT. Residues: CASSLGTGKMGRRDTQYF.

The table lists this clone with a few counts. The chain is built from TRBV3-1 (or the pseudogene TRBV3-2) and TRBJ2-5; a possible D gene is TRBD1 (5 bases). The ends were cut back, 0 bases at V and 10 bases at J, with 6 bases in the middle. The CDR3 spans 11 residues. Germline assignment: CDR1 LGHDT and CDR2 YNNKEL (reference sequence). In DNA, the CDR3 is TGTGCCAGCAGCCAAGAAAGGGGCCAGTACTTC. It encodes CASSQERGQYF.

This rearrangement joins TRBV3-1 (or the pseudogene TRBV3-2) to TRBJ2-7, with D perhaps TRBD1 (5 bases). There are 14 residues in the CDR3. V lost 0 bases, J lost 7 bases, and 13 bases lay in between. Germline CDR1 reads LGHDT; CDR2 reads YNNKEL (reference sequence). CDR3 bases: TGTGCCAGCAGCCAAGATCCTGGGGCGGAAGAGCAGTACTTC. Translated, it gives CASSQDPGAEEQYF.

CDR3 in DNA: TGTGCCAGCCACAGACAGGGCACCTCCTACGAGCAGTACTTC. Its protein is CASHRQGTSYEQYF. This chain connects TRBV6-5 to TRBJ2-7; 7 positions agree with TRBD1. V dropped 8 bases and J dropped 0; count of bases not matched to a gene: 7. CDR1 is MNHEY and CDR2 is SVGAGI in the germline V gene. The CDR3 is 14 residues long.

The V and J genes are TRBV12-3 or TRBV12-4 and TRBJ2-1, with D possibly TRBD2 on 6 matching bases. Trimming removed 2 bases at V and 6 bases at J, with 8 bases between. CDR3 length: 13 residues. CDR3 sequence reads: CASSLRDFNEQFF. CDR3 in DNA: TGTGCCAGCAGTTTACGGGACTTCAATGAGCAGTTCTTC.

The CDR3 sequence is CATSRTGFRDSPLHF. CDR3 DNA sequence: TGTGCCACCAGCAGGACAGGGTTTAGAGATTCACCCCTCCACTTT. This chain uses TRBV15 with TRBJ1-6; 7 bases agree with TRBD1. Germline V CDR1 and CDR2: LNHNV, YYDKDF (reference sequence). The CDR3 totals 15 residues. The J segment lost 8 bases and the V segment lost 3 bases, leaving 7 bases of the junction unmatched.

The sample holds one count of this clone. V usage is TRBV6-5 and J usage is TRBJ1-4; no firm D call. V lost 0 bases to trimming and J lost 4 bases, with 12 bases between them. This CDR3 has 16 residues. Germline V gene lookup returns CDR1 MNHEY and CDR2 SVGAGI. The CDR3 nucleotides are TGTGCCAGCAGTTACTCGTTTTTCCGGGTTAATGAAAAACTGTTTTTT. Amino acids: CASSYSFFRVNEKLFF.

The genes are TRBV5-1 and TRBJ1-2; D is unclear. This CDR3 contains 14 residues. Trimming pared 0 bases from V and 1 base from J, leaving 7 bases between. CDR1 is SGHRS, CDR2 YFSETQ, per germline. CDR3 loop: CASSLGQDNYGYTF. The CDR3 DNA sequence: TGCGCCAGCAGCTTGGGACAAGATAACTATGGCTACACCTTC.

The chain recombines TRBV25-1 with TRBJ2-3, with 12 bases identical to TRBD1. Per germline, CDR1 MGHDK and CDR2 SYGVNS. The CDR3 length is 15 residues. The ends lost 8 bases at V and 5 bases at J; junction bases unmatched: 8. The CDR3 loop reads CASGTGGNTRDTQYF. In DNA form, the CDR3 reads TGTGCCAGCGGGACAGGGGGCAACACTCGAGATACGCAGTATTTT. The complete variable domain, with remaining parts taken from reference TRBV25-1 and TRBJ2-3, reads EADIYQTPRYLVIGTGKKITLECSQTMGHDKMYWYQQDPGMELHLIHYSYGVNSTEKGDLSSESTVSRIRTEHFPLTLESARPSHTSQYLCASGTGGNTRDTQYFGPGTRLTVL.

This clone was seen a single time. The chain uses TRBV28 and TRBJ2-1; possible D gene TRBD2, 6 bases. In germline, CDR1 is MDHEN, CDR2 SYDVKM. This CDR3 has 15 residues. V was shortened by 5 bases and J by 9 bases, with 20 bases between the two germline ends. The CDR3 DNA follows: TGTGCCAGCAGTGCCAGCGCGGGGCTTTTTGGTGAGCAGTTCTTC. Residues: CASSASAGLFGEQFF.

The genes are TRBV5-1 and TRBJ2-2; D perhaps matches TRBD1 (5 bases). There are 15 residues in the CDR3. Per the germline V gene, CDR1 is SGHRS and CDR2 is YFSETQ. Trimming pared 7 bases from V and 0 bases from J, leaving 13 bases between. CDR3 nucleotide sequence: TGCGCCAGCTCAGGGCACGGAGCGAACACCGGGGAGCTGTTTTTT. Translated, it gives CASSGHGANTGELFF.

DNA of the CDR3: TGTGCCAGCAGGGGTAGTCCCCAGGCGCCGCAGTACTTC. Translation gives CASRGSPQAPQYF. The V gene is TRBV7-6, the J gene TRBJ2-7, with unresolved D. The germline CDR1 and CDR2 sequences are SGHVS and FNYEAQ. V was cut by 6 bases and J by 9 bases, with 18 bases left in between. This CDR3 spans 13 amino acids.

The gene calls are TRBV6-6 and TRBJ1-2; D is ambiguous. V was pared by 4 bases and J by 0 bases, with 6 bases between. This CDR3 has 13 residues. Germline V gene sequence: CDR1 MNHNY, CDR2 SVGAGI (reference sequence). The CDR3 sequence: CASSLTANYGYTF. CDR3 nucleotide sequence: TGTGCCAGCAGTTTAACAGCTAACTATGGCTACACCTTC.

The V gene is TRBV28, the J gene TRBJ1-2; D uncertain. This CDR3 region has 12 residues. The germline CDR1 and CDR2 sequences are MDHEN and SYDVKM. Trimming removed 2 bases from V and 5 bases from J, with 6 bases in between. The CDR3 DNA reads TGTGCCAGCAGTTTAGGGCAGTATGGCTACACCTTC. It is translated as CASSLGQYGYTF.